Listed here are 28 T cell receptor beta chains from one sample, sequenced in a study of T cell changes during pregnancy in multiple sclerosis. Assay: immunoSEQ multiplex PCR; the TCRdb copy retains only in-frame clones and omits some. The sample has about 130,000 clones, roughly 95% seen once. The sample consisted of peripheral blood, taken after pregnancy. Receptors originate from a female donor with multiple sclerosis, enrolled in a pregnancy study.

V usage is TRBV9 and J usage is TRBJ2-2; weak D call: TRBD1 (6 bases). Trimming shortened V by 3 bases and J by 1 base, and 13 bases separated the two germline ends. The CDR3 has 16 residues. Germline V gives CDR1 SGDLS, CDR2 YYNGEE. CDR3 amino acids: CASSARTAWNTGELFF. The CDR3 coding sequence is TGTGCCAGCAGCGCCCGGACAGCCTGGAACACCGGGGAGCTGTTTTTT.

This clone was seen more than once but under ten times. This chain connects TRBV29-1 to TRBJ2-2; the match to TRBD2 covers 9 bases. This CDR3 has 14 residues. Unmatched junction bases numbered 8, after V lost 5 bases and J lost 7 bases. Germline CDR1 reads SQVTM; CDR2 reads ANQGSEA. This CDR3 is CSVRLGTSFGELFF. Written as DNA, the CDR3 is TGCAGCGTTAGACTCGGGACTAGCTTCGGGGAGCTGTTTTTT.

V usage is TRBV5-4 and J usage is TRBJ1-1, with TRBD1 matching over 8 bases. Per the germline V gene, CDR1 is SGHNT and CDR2 is YYREEE (reference sequence). CDR3 length: 15 residues. V was clipped by 4 bases and J by 0 bases; unmatched bases: 5. CDR3 sequence (DNA): TGTGCCAGCAGCCCCCGACAGGGGATGAACACTGAAGCTTTCTTT. It codes for CASSPRQGMNTEAFF.

The chain is built from TRBV6-1 and TRBJ1-1; TRBD1 aligns across 12 bases. The CDR3 loop spans 24 amino acids. The germline V gene encodes CDR1 MNHNS and CDR2 SASEGT. V trimming: 0 bases; J trimming: 1 base; junction bases outside the gene matches: 24. CDR3 DNA sequence: TGTGCCAGCAGTGAAGCGGCAAGGATGGCACCGTACTGGGACAGGGGGCATCAGAACACTGAAGCTTTCTTT. Its translation: CASSEAARMAPYWDRGHQNTEAFF.

The chain recombines TRBV27 with TRBJ1-1, with D perhaps matching TRBD1 (5 bases). Germline values: CDR1 MNHEY, CDR2 SMNVEV (reference sequence). Trimming removed 6 bases from V and 7 bases from J, with 9 bases in between. CDR3 length equals 11 residues. CDR3 amino acids: CASSRGFEAFF. CDR3 DNA sequence: TGTGCCAGCAGCCGGGGGTTTGAAGCTTTCTTT.

The rearrangement uses TRBV5-4 and TRBJ2-3, with D maybe TRBD2 (5 bases). There are 15 residues in the CDR3. V was pared by 0 bases and J by 3 bases, with 11 bases between. Germline V lookup: CDR1 SGHNT, CDR2 YYREEE (reference sequence). In DNA, the CDR3 is TGTGCCAGCAGCTTGGGGGAGCTACGGACAGATACGCAGTATTTT. It codes for CASSLGELRTDTQYF.

V is TRBV28 and J is TRBJ1-5; no firm D call. The germline V and J ends were trimmed by 5 bases and 3 bases, with 11 bases remaining between them. The CDR3 extends over 14 amino acids. Germline-derived CDR1 and CDR2 are MDHEN and SYDVKM. The CDR3 coding sequence is TGTGCCAGCAGTGTGGTCGGGTTCAATCAGCCCCAGCATTTT. Translated: CASSVVGFNQPQHF.

This clone was seen just once. This CDR3 fails to terminate in the conserved phenylalanine or tryptophan, so it likely reflects a read error. The DNA is left out, because the CDR3 cannot be placed on it with certainty; the CDR3 is given as TCRdb lists it. The gene calls are TRBV27 and TRBJ2-3; TRBD2, the D gene given by the table, was not confirmed from the DNA. Germline lookup yields CDR1 MNHEY and CDR2 SMNVEV (reference sequence). The CDR3 totals 15 residues, both ends included. The CDR3 loop reads CASSQQTSGRGLLFL.

The V and J genes are TRBV10-3 and TRBJ2-7, with D unresolved. The CDR3 length is 13 residues. V was trimmed by 0 bases and J by 3 bases, leaving 6 bases between them. CDR1 and CDR2 (germline): ENHRY, SYGVKD. The CDR3 nucleotides are TGTGCCATCAGTGAGTCGTCGGTCTACGAGCAGTACTTC. It yields the protein CAISESSVYEQYF.

V usage is TRBV11-2 and J usage is TRBJ2-5; the D gene is possibly TRBD2 (6 bases). Per the germline V gene, CDR1 is SGHAT and CDR2 is FQNNGV. This CDR3 has 14 amino acids. Trimming removed 3 bases from V and 5 bases from J, with 13 bases in between. The DNA of the CDR3 is TGTGCCAGCAGCTTCCTCGGGGGATTCGAGACCCAGTACTTC. Its protein product is CASSFLGGFETQYF. Full variable domain (rest looked up from reference TRBV11-2 and TRBJ2-5): EAGVAQSPRYKIIEKRQSVAFWCNPISGHATLYWYQQILGQGPKLLIQFQNNGVVDDSQLPKDRFSAERLKGVDSTLKIQPAKLEDSAVYLCASSFLGGFETQYFGPGTRLLVL.

This clone was observed once. This chain uses TRBV6-5 with TRBJ2-7; TRBD1 matches 9 bases. The CDR3 sequence is 15 residues long. The germline gives CDR1 MNHEY, CDR2 SVGAGI. Germline trimming cut 6 bases from V and 6 bases from J; bases unmatched to any gene: 12. CDR3 DNA sequence: TGTGCCAGCAGACCAGGACAGGGGAGGTGGAGCGAGCAGTACTTC. Translation: CASRPGQGRWSEQYF.

V gene TRBV29-1 combines with J gene TRBJ2-5, with 9 bases identical to TRBD1. Germline lookup yields CDR1 SQVTM and CDR2 ANQGSEA. The CDR3 is 13 amino acids. The J segment lost 4 bases and the V segment lost 5 bases, leaving 5 bases of the junction unmatched. CDR3 protein: CSVYHRGRETQYF. In DNA, the CDR3 is TGCAGCGTTTATCACAGGGGGCGAGAGACCCAGTACTTC.

This chain links TRBV28 with TRBJ2-7; tentative D call: TRBD1 (5 bases). This CDR3 has 14 amino acids. Germline loops: CDR1 MDHEN, CDR2 SYDVKM. V lost 10 bases, J lost 1 base, and 17 bases lay in between. DNA for the CDR3: TGTGCCACCAACAGGTTTTCTACTTCCTACGAGCAGTACTTC. Translation gives CATNRFSTSYEQYF.

CDR3 region: CASSLTRGYGYTF. In DNA form, the CDR3 reads TGTGCCAGCAGCCTAACCAGAGGCTATGGCTACACCTTC. The V call is TRBV11-2, the J call TRBJ1-2; D is uncertain. Germline V CDR1 and CDR2: SGHAT, FQNNGV. This CDR3 comprises 13 residues. V shed 5 bases and J shed 4 bases, with 11 bases lying between them.

This clone is a singleton in its sample. The junction departs from germline at one end; a sequencing error may be responsible. The chain uses TRBV4-1 and TRBJ2-7; TRBD1 aligns across 10 bases. This CDR3 spans 13 amino acids. Germline V CDR1 and CDR2: MGHRA, YSYEKL. DNA for the CDR3: TGCGCCAGCAGCCAAGATTCAGGGGGACAGGGGATCTTC. Translating it yields CASSQDSGGQGIF.

The chain is built from TRBV6-6 and TRBJ2-3, with D perhaps matching TRBD2 (5 bases). Between the trimmed V and J ends, which lost 9 bases and 2 bases, there was a span of 12 bases. The CDR3 is made up of 13 amino acids. Germline CDR1 and CDR2: MNHNY and SVGAGI (reference sequence). The CDR3 loop reads CASTRGSTDTQYF. CDR3 in DNA: TGTGCCAGTACCCGGGGTTCCACAGATACGCAGTATTTT.

This clone was found once. The chain uses TRBV28 and TRBJ2-7; 9 bases map to TRBD2. Unmatched junction bases numbered 1, after V lost 4 bases and J lost 0 bases. Germline V gene sequence: CDR1 MDHEN, CDR2 SYDVKM. This CDR3 spans 14 amino acids. The CDR3 nucleotides are TGTGCCAGCAGTTCTAGCGGGGTCTCCTACGAGCAGTACTTC. It encodes CASSSSGVSYEQYF.

The rearrangement joins TRBV19 to TRBJ2-7, with D tentatively TRBD1 (6 bases). The CDR3 spans 18 residues. Germline V gives CDR1 LNHDA, CDR2 SQIVND (reference sequence). The V end was cut by 6 bases, the J end by 1 base, with 25 bases between. The CDR3 sequence: CASRFSGPGHTSSYEQYF. In DNA form, the CDR3 reads TGTGCCAGTAGATTTTCTGGTCCGGGACATACCAGTTCCTACGAGCAGTACTTC.

CDR3 in amino acids: CASSITAGGGTEAFF. The DNA of the CDR3 is TGTGCCAGTAGTATTACCGCAGGGGGAGGAACTGAAGCTTTCTTT. The rearrangement uses TRBV19 and TRBJ1-1, with 7 bases fitting TRBD1. Looked up from germline, CDR1 is LNHDA and CDR2 is SQIVND (reference sequence). The CDR3 is made up of 15 amino acids. The junction had 9 bases not matched to a gene; V was cut back by 3 bases and J by 5 bases.

V and J are TRBV7-8 and TRBJ2-7, with D possibly matching TRBD1 (6 bases). Germline loops: CDR1 SGHVS, CDR2 FQNEAQ. The CDR3 contains 14 residues. V was shortened by 4 bases and J by 3 bases, with 13 bases between the two germline ends. The CDR3, as DNA: TGTGCCAGCAGCTCTCCAGGGGTAGACTACGAGCAGTACTTC. It yields the protein CASSSPGVDYEQYF.

This sequence joins TRBV28 and TRBJ2-2; D remains ambiguous. Germline V lookup: CDR1 MDHEN, CDR2 SYDVKM. Between the trimmed V and J ends, which lost 10 bases and 5 bases, there was a span of 5 bases. The CDR3 spans 10 residues. CDR3: CANETGELFF. In nucleotides, the CDR3 is TGTGCCAACGAGACCGGGGAGCTGTTTTTT.

The J gene is TRBJ2-5, the V gene TRBV29-1, with TRBD1 identical over 9 bases. The trim removed 5 bases at V and 7 bases at J, leaving 8 bases unmatched. Germline CDR1 and CDR2: SQVTM and ANQGSEA. This CDR3 is built from 13 residues. The CDR3 coding sequence is TGCAGCGTTTCGTGGACAGGGGAGGGGACCCAGTACTTC. This encodes CSVSWTGEGTQYF.

The V call is TRBV6-1, the J call TRBJ1-5; the D gene is possibly TRBD1 (5 bases). CDR3 size: 15 residues. The germline gives CDR1 MNHNS, CDR2 SASEGT. V gave up 2 bases and J gave up 1 base, with 9 bases separating them. CDR3 sequence: CASSEFGGSNQPQHF. The CDR3 bases are TGTGCCAGCAGTGAATTCGGGGGAAGCAATCAGCCCCAGCATTTT.

The chain links TRBV18 to TRBJ1-4, with D uncertain. The CDR3 has 18 residues. Trimming took 1 base from V and 0 from J, leaving 15 bases between them. Germline-derived CDR1 and CDR2 are KGHSH and LQKENI. The CDR3 DNA reads TGTGCCAGCTCACCACAGGCAGGATTGATTGCAACTAATGAAAAACTGTTTTTT. Translating it yields CASSPQAGLIATNEKLFF. The full variable domain, its missing parts supplied by reference TRBV18 and TRBJ1-4, is NAGVMQNPRHLVRRRGQEARLRCSPMKGHSHVYWYRQLPEEGLKFMVYLQKENIIDESGMPKERFSAEFPKEGPSILRIQQVVRGDSAAYFCASSPQAGLIATNEKLFFGSGTQLSVL.

The rearrangement joins TRBV7-9 to TRBJ2-7, with 13 bases that match TRBD2. The V gene end was trimmed by 5 bases and the J gene end by 2 bases; junction bases not matched to a gene: 0. Per germline, CDR1 SEHNR and CDR2 FQNEAQ (reference sequence). This CDR3 contains 14 residues. The CDR3: CASSTSGRAYEQYF. CDR3 DNA sequence: TGTGCCAGCAGCACTAGCGGGAGGGCCTACGAGCAGTACTTC.

This chain's CDR3 is CASSLRGYEQYF. Written as DNA, the CDR3 is TGTGCCAGCTCACTGAGAGGATACGAGCAGTACTTC. The rearrangement links TRBV18 to TRBJ2-7; D call uncertain. This CDR3 contains 12 residues. Germline V CDR1 and CDR2: KGHSH, LQKENI. With 4 bases removed from V and 4 bases from J, the gap between germline ends came to 8 bases.

This clone appeared a single time. The chain couples TRBV6-4 to TRBJ1-5; 8 nucleotides align to TRBD1. With 5 bases clipped from V and 9 bases from J, the junction kept 9 bases outside the gene matches. This CDR3 has 14 residues. From germline, CDR1 is MRHNA and CDR2 SNTAGT. Here the CDR3 reads CASSPTGGSLPQHF. CDR3 coding DNA: TGTGCCAGCAGTCCTACAGGGGGGTCTTTGCCCCAGCATTTT.

CDR3 region: CASSPREGATNYGYTF. CDR3 nucleotides: TGTGCCAGCAGTCCCCGGGAGGGGGCGACTAACTATGGCTACACCTTC. The genes are TRBV27 and TRBJ1-2; 7 positions match TRBD1. This CDR3 is 16 amino acids long. The V gene end was trimmed by 5 bases and the J gene end by 0 bases; junction bases not matched to a gene: 9. Germline V CDR1 and CDR2: MNHEY, SMNVEV (reference sequence).